Each of the 30 T cell receptor beta chains below was sequenced from the same sample in a study of blood T cell repertoires in COVID-19. Libraries were prepared by immunoSEQ multiplex PCR; TCRdb keeps only in-frame clonotypes and omits some of them. The repertoire has about 53,000 clones, 86% of them found once; the top ten carry around 2.7%. Specimen: peripheral blood. The origin of the receptors is a man aged 80 or over with acute or convalescent COVID-19.

The V call is TRBV5-4, the J call TRBJ2-5; 7 positions agree with TRBD1. The junction had 0 bases not matched to a gene; V was cut back by 0 bases and J by 4 bases. The CDR3 is 13 amino acids. CDR1 SGHNT and CDR2 YYREEE come from the germline V gene (reference sequence). The CDR3 DNA sequence: TGTGCCAGCAGCTTGGACAGGGGAGAGACCCAGTACTTC. Translating gives CASSLDRGETQYF. Together with reference TRBV5-4 and TRBJ2-5, the CDR3 gives the full variable domain: ETGVTQSPTHLIKTRGQQVTLRCSSQSGHNTVSWYQQALGQGPQFIFQYYREEENGRGNFPPRFSGLQFPNYSSELNVNALELDDSALYLCASSLDRGETQYFGPGTRLLVL.

The chain is built from TRBV19 and TRBJ2-3; TRBD2 agrees at 10 bases. J was trimmed by 3 bases and V by 5 bases; bases with no gene match: 11. Germline values: CDR1 LNHDA, CDR2 SQIVND (reference sequence). CDR3 size: 17 residues. The DNA for the CDR3 is TGTGCCAGTAGTGCTCGAGCGGGGGGGCAACGTACAGATACGCAGTATTTT. It is translated as CASSARAGGQRTDTQYF.

CDR3 sequence reads: CALRETSGNEQFF. In DNA, the CDR3 is TGTGCTCTCCGGGAAACATCTGGCAATGAGCAGTTCTTC. The V gene is TRBV7-7, the J gene TRBJ2-1; tentatively, D is TRBD2 (5 bases). The CDR3 is made up of 13 amino acids. Germline assignment: CDR1 SSHAT and CDR2 FNYEAQ (reference sequence).

V is TRBV7-9 and J is TRBJ1-5, with D perhaps matching TRBD1 (6 bases). Germline CDR1 and CDR2: SEHNR and FQNEAQ (reference sequence). CDR3 length: 14 amino acids. V was pared by 3 bases and J by 7 bases, with 13 bases between. The CDR3 reads CASSFPGALQPQHF. CDR3 sequence (DNA): TGTGCCAGCAGCTTTCCAGGGGCATTGCAGCCCCAGCATTTT.

This chain links TRBV6-6 with TRBJ2-3, with 8 bases that match TRBD2. From germline, CDR1 is MNHNY and CDR2 SVGAGI (reference sequence). The CDR3 spans 13 residues. V lost 6 bases and J lost 6; bases outside the gene matches: 5. In nucleotides, the CDR3 is TGTGCCAGCAGCCGGGGGGGGTCGGATACGCAGTATTTT. Translated: CASSRGGSDTQYF.

This chain connects TRBV6-5 to TRBJ1-4; D not resolved. The V end lost 9 bases, the J end lost 5 bases, and 16 bases lay between the germline ends. From germline, CDR1 is MNHEY and CDR2 SVGAGI. The length of the CDR3 is 14 residues. In DNA, the CDR3 is TGTGCCAGTTGGAAACGGGAAGAAAATGAAAAACTGTTTTTT. Protein: CASWKREENEKLFF.

V is TRBV4-3 and J is TRBJ2-2; the D is unclear. V lost 2 bases, J lost 5 bases, and 9 bases lay in between. CDR1 and CDR2 from the germline V gene are LGHNA and YSLEER. The CDR3 sequence is 14 residues long. The CDR3 loop is CASSQLQQTGELFF. The CDR3 bases are TGCGCCAGCAGCCAACTACAGCAGACCGGGGAGCTGTTTTTT.

The chain joins TRBV4-3 to TRBJ1-3, with D maybe TRBD1 (6 bases). The CDR3 length is 17 residues. V gave up 6 bases and J gave up 3 bases, with 21 bases separating them. The germline V gene encodes CDR1 LGHNA and CDR2 YSLEER. The CDR3 is CASRMNPEGGLGNTIYF. DNA for the CDR3: TGCGCCAGCAGAATGAACCCCGAGGGGGGGCTTGGAAACACCATATATTTT.

The chain combines TRBV30 with TRBJ2-5, with 10 bases identical to TRBD2. This CDR3 region has 14 residues. Unmatched junction bases numbered 0, after V lost 0 bases and J lost 2 bases. Germline V lookup: CDR1 GTSNPN, CDR2 SVGIG (reference sequence). In nucleotides, the CDR3 is TGTGCCTGGAGTGTACTAGCGGGACAAGAGACCCAGTACTTC. Translation gives CAWSVLAGQETQYF.

The rearrangement joins TRBV21-1 to TRBJ2-4; TRBD1 is taken as the D call from the table, unchecked against the DNA. TRBV21-1 is recorded as a pseudogene. CDR3 length equals 19 residues. CDR3 DNA sequence: TGTGCCAGCAGCCAACAAAACCGGACAGGGGGAGAAGCCAAAAACATTCAGTACTTC. Protein: CASSQQNRTGGEAKNIQYF.

This chain links TRBV25-1 with TRBJ1-4; D is undetermined. Trimming took off 7 bases at V and 6 bases at J, with 9 bases between the two ends. Germline CDR1 and CDR2: MGHDK and SYGVNS. The CDR3 loop spans 12 amino acids. CDR3 in amino acids: CASTGQYEKLFF. The CDR3 region has the DNA TGTGCCAGCACTGGGCAATATGAAAAACTGTTTTTT.

The chain employs TRBV11-3 and TRBJ2-3, with 10 bases matching TRBD2. Germline CDR1 and CDR2: SGHNT and YENEEA. V was clipped by 1 base and J by 1 base; unmatched bases: 5. CDR3 length equals 17 residues. CDR3 amino acids: CASSLGVLAGGTDTQYF. In DNA form, the CDR3 reads TGTGCCAGCAGCTTAGGAGTCCTAGCGGGGGGCACAGATACGCAGTATTTT.

V gene TRBV6-5 combines with J gene TRBJ1-1; no firm D call. This CDR3 spans 13 amino acids. CDR1 MNHEY and CDR2 SVGAGI come from the germline V gene. V gave up 9 bases and J gave up 0 bases, with 11 bases separating them. The CDR3 coding sequence is TGTGCCAGTGGAGGACTACTGAACACTGAAGCTTTCTTT. Translating gives CASGGLLNTEAFF.

The gene calls are TRBV6-5 and TRBJ1-5, with TRBD1 as a possible D gene (5 bases). The germline V gene has CDR1 MNHEY and CDR2 SVGAGI. The germline V and J ends were trimmed by 7 bases and 2 bases, with 9 bases remaining between them. The CDR3 has 13 amino acids. The DNA for the CDR3 is TGTGCCAGCAAGGTAGGGGGCAATCAGCCCCAGCATTTT. It codes for CASKVGGNQPQHF.

The gene calls are TRBV5-1 and TRBJ2-1; D not resolved. V lost 0 bases to trimming and J lost 8 bases, with 6 bases between them. CDR3 length: 12 amino acids. Germline CDR1 reads SGHRS; CDR2 reads YFSETQ. As DNA, the CDR3 is TGCGCCAGCAGCTTGGAAGACTATGAGCAGTTCTTC. Translated: CASSLEDYEQFF.

The chain recombines TRBV9 with TRBJ1-6; TRBD1 agrees at 7 bases. V dropped 4 bases and J dropped 7; count of bases not matched to a gene: 8. The CDR3 loop spans 15 amino acids. The germline CDR1 and CDR2 sequences are SGDLS and YYNGEE. The CDR3 region is CASSSTGQTNSPLHF. The DNA of the CDR3 is TGTGCCAGCAGCTCAACGGGACAGACGAATTCACCCCTCCACTTT. Full variable domain (outside the CDR3, taken from reference TRBV9 and TRBJ1-6): DSGVTQTPKHLITATGQRVTLRCSPRSGDLSVYWYQQSLDQGLQFLIQYYNGEERAKGNILERFSAQQFPDLHSELNLSSLELGDSALYFCASSSTGQTNSPLHFGNGTRLTVT.

The chain couples TRBV19 to TRBJ1-2; D may be TRBD1 (6 bases). The CDR3 is 15 amino acids. The germline CDR1 and CDR2 sequences are LNHDA and SQIVND (reference sequence). The V end was cut by 4 bases, the J end by 4 bases, with 16 bases between. CDR3 DNA: TGTGCCAGTAGTAAGAGGGGGGGGACCATCTATGGCTACACCTTC. Residues: CASSKRGGTIYGYTF.

V usage is TRBV5-1 and J usage is TRBJ1-3, with 7 bases matching TRBD1. This CDR3 has 16 amino acids. CDR1 and CDR2 from the germline V gene are SGHRS and YFSETQ. J gave up 4 bases and V 4 bases, and 11 bases lay outside the gene matches. CDR3 bases: TGCGCCAGCAGCCTCGACCGACAGGGCCCAGGAAACACCATATATTTT. Amino acids: CASSLDRQGPGNTIYF.

The gene calls are TRBV6-6 and TRBJ1-5, with D perhaps TRBD1 (6 bases). V was cut by 4 bases and J by 0 bases, with 13 bases left in between. Germline V CDR1 and CDR2: MNHNY, SVGAGI (reference sequence). The CDR3 runs 16 residues. As DNA, the CDR3 is TGTGCCAGCAGTTTAACAGGGACCCCTAGCAATCAGCCCCAGCATTTT. Protein product: CASSLTGTPSNQPQHF.

In its sample, this clone was seen once. The chain employs TRBV21-1 and TRBJ1-3; the D call in the table, TRBD1, was not verified against the DNA. TRBV21-1 is designated a pseudogene. There are 17 residues in the CDR3. For the CDR3, the DNA is TGTGCTTTTTCCAAGGAGGGACAGCAAAGCTCTGGAAACACCATATATTTT. It translates to CAFSKEGQQSSGNTIYF.

The chain recombines TRBV9 with TRBJ1-2; D unclear. The V gene's germline CDR1 is SGDLS and CDR2 YYNGEE. Trimming took off 4 bases at V and 7 bases at J, with 8 bases between the two ends. This CDR3 comprises 11 residues. The CDR3 sequence is CASSMPGGYTF. In DNA form, the CDR3 reads TGTGCCAGCAGCATGCCCGGTGGCTACACCTTC.

The chain has TRBV7-6 and TRBJ2-2; a weak D match, TRBD2 (6 bases). V lost 1 base and J 4 bases, leaving 13 bases between the germline ends. The CDR3 runs 16 residues. Germline loops: CDR1 SGHVS, CDR2 FNYEAQ. In DNA, the CDR3 is TGTGCCAGCAGCTTAGGACCCCGGGGGAGCACCGGGGAGCTGTTTTTT. Its translation is CASSLGPRGSTGELFF.

A single count supports this clone. The chain uses TRBV6-5 and TRBJ2-4; 7 positions agree with TRBD2. The V gene end was trimmed by 11 bases and the J gene end by 0 bases; junction bases not matched to a gene: 4. Germline CDR1 is MNHEY and CDR2 is SVGAGI. CDR3 length: 13 residues. The CDR3: CALTGGAKNIQYF. CDR3 nucleotides: TGTGCCCTCACGGGGGGAGCCAAAAACATTCAGTACTTC.

CDR3 nucleotide sequence: TGCGCCAGCAGCCAAGATCACAGGGGATACACTGAAGCTTTCTTT. Translating it yields CASSQDHRGYTEAFF. The rearrangement links TRBV4-3 to TRBJ1-1, with 7 positions matching TRBD1. In germline, CDR1 is LGHNA, CDR2 YSLEER. The CDR3 covers 15 residues. The V and J ends lost 0 bases and 3 bases, in that order; junction bases with no gene match: 4.

This clone occurred a few times. The gene calls are TRBV27 and TRBJ1-1, with 7 bases fitting TRBD1. Unmatched junction bases numbered 4, after V lost 5 bases and J lost 1 base. This CDR3 has 14 amino acids. Germline CDR1 reads MNHEY; CDR2 reads SMNVEV (reference sequence). The DNA for the CDR3 is TGTGCCAGCAGTCAATACAGGGGGAACACTGAAGCTTTCTTT. Translated: CASSQYRGNTEAFF.

In this sample, this clone turned up once. This chain connects TRBV28 to TRBJ1-1; D gene uncertain. V gave up 1 base and J gave up 2 bases, with 8 bases separating them. The V gene's germline CDR1 is MDHEN and CDR2 SYDVKM. The CDR3 sequence is 14 residues long. CDR3 nucleotide sequence: TGTGCCAGCAGTTTATTAGTCCCTAACACTGAAGCTTTCTTT. Translated: CASSLLVPNTEAFF. Combining the CDR3 with reference TRBV28 and TRBJ1-1 gives the whole variable domain DVKVTQSSRYLVKRTGEKVFLECVQDMDHENMFWYRQDPGLGLRLIYFSYDVKMKEKGDIPEGYSVSREKKERFSLILESASTNQTSMYLCASSLLVPNTEAFFGQGTRLTVV.

The chain couples TRBV11-2 to TRBJ2-5, with D uncertain. CDR3 length: 14 residues. Germline CDR1 SGHAT, CDR2 FQNNGV. V shed 0 bases and J shed 7 bases, with 12 bases lying between them. CDR3: CASSLDLTIRTQYF. The DNA of the CDR3 is TGTGCCAGCAGCTTAGATCTCACGATCAGGACCCAGTACTTC.

The genes are TRBV19 and TRBJ2-7; TRBD1 matches 7 bases. The J segment lost 2 bases and the V segment lost 5 bases, leaving 9 bases of the junction unmatched. From germline, CDR1 is LNHDA and CDR2 SQIVND (reference sequence). The length of the CDR3 is 15 residues. Written as DNA, the CDR3 is TGTGCCAGTAGTTCCCGACAGGGCCCCACCTACGAGCAGTACTTC. Translation: CASSSRQGPTYEQYF.

V usage is TRBV4-1 and J usage is TRBJ1-2; the D is unclear. This CDR3 has 14 residues. Germline V gives CDR1 MGHRA, CDR2 YSYEKL. V lost 1 base to trimming and J lost 4 bases, with 10 bases between them. The DNA for the CDR3 is TGCGCCAGCAGCCAAGGGGTTGAGGGCTATGGCTACACCTTC. Its translation: CASSQGVEGYGYTF.

This clone has only a few counts. The chain combines TRBV5-1 with TRBJ2-5, with D possibly matching TRBD2 (6 bases). Germline loops: CDR1 SGHRS, CDR2 YFSETQ. This CDR3 contains 15 residues. With 0 bases removed from V and 5 bases from J, the gap between germline ends came to 14 bases. CDR3 amino acids: CASSLDTSRRETQYF. DNA of the CDR3: TGCGCCAGCAGCTTGGATACTAGCCGAAGGGAGACCCAGTACTTC.